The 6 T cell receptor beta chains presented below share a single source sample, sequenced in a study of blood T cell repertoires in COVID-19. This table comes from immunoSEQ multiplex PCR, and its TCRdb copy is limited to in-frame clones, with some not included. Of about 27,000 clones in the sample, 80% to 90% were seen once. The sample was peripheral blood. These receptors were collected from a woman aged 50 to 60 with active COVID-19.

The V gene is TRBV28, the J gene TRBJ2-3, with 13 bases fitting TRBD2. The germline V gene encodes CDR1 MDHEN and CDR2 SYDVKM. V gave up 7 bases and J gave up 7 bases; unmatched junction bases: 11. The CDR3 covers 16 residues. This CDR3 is CASTSRELAGGNTQYF. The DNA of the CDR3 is TGTGCCAGCACGTCGAGGGAACTAGCGGGAGGGAATACGCAGTATTTT.

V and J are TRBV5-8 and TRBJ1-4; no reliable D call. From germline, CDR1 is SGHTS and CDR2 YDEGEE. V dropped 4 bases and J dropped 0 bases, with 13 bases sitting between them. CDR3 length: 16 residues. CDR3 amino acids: CASSLLYGATNEKLFF. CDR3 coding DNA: TGTGCCAGCAGCCTCCTCTACGGAGCAACTAATGAAAAACTGTTTTTT. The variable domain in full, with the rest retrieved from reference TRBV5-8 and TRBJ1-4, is EAGVTQSPTHLIKTRGQQATLRCSPISGHTSVYWYQQALGLGLQFLLWYDEGEERNRGNFPPRFSGRQFPNYSSELNVNALELEDSALYLCASSLLYGATNEKLFFGSGTQLSVL.

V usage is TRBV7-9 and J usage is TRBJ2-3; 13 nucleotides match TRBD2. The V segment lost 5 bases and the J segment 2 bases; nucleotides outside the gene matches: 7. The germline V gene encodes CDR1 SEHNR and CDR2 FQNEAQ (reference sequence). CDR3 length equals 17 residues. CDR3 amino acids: CASSPGTSGTYTDTQYF. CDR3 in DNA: TGTGCCAGCAGCCCAGGGACTAGCGGGACCTACACAGATACGCAGTATTTT.

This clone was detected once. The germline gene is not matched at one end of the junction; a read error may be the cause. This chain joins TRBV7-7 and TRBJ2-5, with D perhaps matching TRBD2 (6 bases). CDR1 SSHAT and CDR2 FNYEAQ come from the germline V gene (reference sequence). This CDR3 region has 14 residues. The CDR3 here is CASSLDGTQETQYF. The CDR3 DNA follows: TGTGCTAGCAGCTTAGACGGGACTCAAGAGACCCAGTACTTC.

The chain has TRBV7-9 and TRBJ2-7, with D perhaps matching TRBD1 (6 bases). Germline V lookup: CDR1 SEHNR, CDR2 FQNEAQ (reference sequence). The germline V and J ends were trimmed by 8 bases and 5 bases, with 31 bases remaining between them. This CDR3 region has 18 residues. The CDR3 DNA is TGTGCCAGCTCCTCAGGGGACATTCCCCGATCCGACTTCCACGAGCAGTACTTC. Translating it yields CASSSGDIPRSDFHEQYF.

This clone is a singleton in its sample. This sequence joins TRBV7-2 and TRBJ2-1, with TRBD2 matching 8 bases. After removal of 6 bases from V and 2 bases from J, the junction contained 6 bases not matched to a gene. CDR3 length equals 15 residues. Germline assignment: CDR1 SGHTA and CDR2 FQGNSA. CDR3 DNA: TGTGCCAGCAGTCTAAGCGGGAGTCCCTACAATGAGCAGTTCTTC. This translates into CASSLSGSPYNEQFF.